Presented here are 23 T cell receptor beta chains from one specimen sequenced in a study of OX40 agonist ivuxolimab in advanced cancers. Profiled with immunoSEQ multiplex PCR; TCRdb holds only in-frame clones, not every one. The table records about 100,000 clones, about 88% of them present only once. The sample in question was CD4+ or CD8+ T cells sorted from blood, obtained in a trial of the OX40 agonist ivuxolimab. Receptors originate from an adult with an advanced solid tumor such as melanoma, head and neck, liver or kidney cancer.

V usage is TRBV6-4 and J usage is TRBJ2-1; 15 nucleotides line up with TRBD2. V lost 8 bases and J lost 7; bases outside the gene matches: 18. Germline CDR1 MRHNA, CDR2 SNTAGT. This CDR3 contains 19 residues. CDR3 DNA sequence: TGTGCCAGCTCAACCGCGGGGACTAGCGGGGGGCCTTCCGATAATGAGCAGTTCTTC. Translating gives CASSTAGTSGGPSDNEQFF.

The chain is built from TRBV30 and TRBJ2-5; 8 nucleotides match TRBD2. TRBJ2-7 matches the DNA end more closely, so the J call is doubtful. The CDR3 covers 14 residues. The germline V gene encodes CDR1 GTSNPN and CDR2 SVGIG (reference sequence). The chain's CDR3 is CAWSVGGGRYEQYF. As DNA, the CDR3 is TGTGCCTGGAGTGTAGGCGGCGGGAGGTACGAGCAGTACTTC.

V usage is TRBV6-1 and J usage is TRBJ2-5; 8 bases fit TRBD2. The CDR3 has 14 amino acids. CDR1 MNHNS and CDR2 SASEGT come from the germline V gene. The junction had 7 bases not matched to a gene; V was cut back by 4 bases and J by 6 bases. The CDR3 DNA is TGTGCCAGCAGTGTAGGGGTAGCGGGGAAGACCCAGTACTTC. Its translation is CASSVGVAGKTQYF.

J is TRBJ2-1 and V is TRBV29-1, with 11 bases lining up with TRBD2. J gave up 3 bases and V 6 bases, and 7 bases lay outside the gene matches. Germline assignment: CDR1 SQVTM and CDR2 ANQGSEA. The CDR3 totals 15 residues. The CDR3 coding sequence is TGCAGCGTCGTTCCGGGACTAGCGGTCTACAATGAGCAGTTCTTC. The encoded protein is CSVVPGLAVYNEQFF.

This chain joins TRBV4-2 and TRBJ1-2; D ambiguous. From germline, CDR1 is LGHNA and CDR2 YNFKEQ. V shed 0 bases and J shed 0 bases, with 8 bases lying between them. This CDR3 contains 15 residues. The CDR3 loop is CASSQDLAANYGYTF. CDR3 nucleotide sequence: TGTGCCAGCAGCCAAGATCTCGCCGCTAACTATGGCTACACCTTC.

This chain uses TRBV13 with TRBJ1-1, with D uncertain. Trimming cost V 0 bases and J 8 bases, with 10 bases left between them. This CDR3 region has 13 residues. Per the germline V gene, CDR1 is PRHDT and CDR2 is FYEKMQ (reference sequence). CDR3 region: CASSLGGPYEAFF. CDR3 coding DNA: TGTGCCAGCAGCTTAGGGGGCCCCTACGAAGCTTTCTTT.

CDR3 in amino acids: CAISGGGSGNTIYF. CDR3 DNA: TGTGCCATCAGTGGGGGGGGCTCTGGAAACACCATATATTTT. The rearrangement links TRBV10-3 to TRBJ1-3; a weak D match, TRBD1 (5 bases). V lost 4 bases to trimming and J lost 0 bases, with 7 bases between them. The CDR3 covers 14 residues. Germline assignment: CDR1 ENHRY and CDR2 SYGVKD.

This clone was counted between two and nine times. This chain uses TRBV30 with TRBJ2-1; TRBD1 is a possible D gene (6 bases). CDR1 GTSNPN and CDR2 SVGIG come from the germline V gene (reference sequence). V was cut by 0 bases and J by 12 bases, with 15 bases left in between. The CDR3 runs 13 residues. The CDR3 nucleotides read TGTGCCTGGAGTGTCGGTCTCGAACAGGGGCAGTTCTTC. Encoded protein: CAWSVGLEQGQFF.

V is TRBV27 and J is TRBJ2-3; possibly TRBD1 or TRBD2 for D (5 bases each). Trimming took 4 bases from V and 7 from J, leaving 27 bases between them. CDR1 is MNHEY and CDR2 is SMNVEV in the germline V gene (reference sequence). The CDR3 length is 18 residues. CDR3 nucleotide sequence: TGTGCCAGCAGTTCCTTCCCGGACATAGGGACGGCACGGTATACGCAGTATTTT. Translating it yields CASSSFPDIGTARYTQYF.

The V gene is TRBV19, the J gene TRBJ1-5, with D possibly matching TRBD1 (5 bases). The CDR3 covers 14 residues. The V end lost 7 bases, the J end lost 1 base, and 11 bases lay between the germline ends. CDR1 and CDR2 from the germline V gene are LNHDA and SQIVND (reference sequence). CDR3 DNA: TGTGCCAGTAAGGTACCAGGGAGCAATCAGCCCCAGCATTTT. Translating it yields CASKVPGSNQPQHF.

This rearrangement joins TRBV19 to TRBJ2-2; a possible D gene is TRBD1 (6 bases). The V end lost 6 bases, the J end lost 0 bases, and 8 bases lay between the germline ends. Germline V gene lookup returns CDR1 LNHDA and CDR2 SQIVND (reference sequence). This CDR3 contains 14 residues. CDR3 nucleotide sequence: TGTGCCAGTAGGGGACACACGAACACCGGGGAGCTGTTTTTT. Protein: CASRGHTNTGELFF.

V and J are TRBV11-2 and TRBJ2-1, with 7 bases aligning to TRBD2. The CDR3 contains 14 residues. The germline gives CDR1 SGHAT, CDR2 FQNNGV. The V segment lost 1 base and the J segment 5 bases; nucleotides outside the gene matches: 2. The CDR3: CASSLVGRNNEQFF. In nucleotides, the CDR3 is TGTGCCAGCAGCTTAGTCGGGAGGAACAATGAGCAGTTCTTC.

V usage is TRBV5-1 and J usage is TRBJ2-7; D may be TRBD1 or TRBD2 (5 bases each). Germline CDR1 reads SGHRS; CDR2 reads YFSETQ. The CDR3 consists of 14 residues. V lost 1 base to trimming and J lost 7 bases, with 15 bases between them. CDR3 amino acids: CASSLSRGPGEQYF. CDR3 coding DNA: TGCGCCAGCAGCTTGTCTCGGGGACCGGGAGAGCAGTACTTC.

V is TRBV28 and J is TRBJ2-1; no clear D. V gave up 6 bases and J gave up 4 bases, with 4 bases separating them. This CDR3 comprises 11 residues. Germline CDR1 MDHEN, CDR2 SYDVKM. CDR3 in DNA: TGTGCCAGCAGGGGGTACAATGAGCAGTTCTTC. The encoded protein is CASRGYNEQFF.

This rearrangement joins TRBV9 to TRBJ2-1; 11 nucleotides match TRBD1. V lost 4 bases to trimming and J lost 7 bases; unmatched junction nucleotides: 4. The germline CDR1 and CDR2 sequences are SGDLS and YYNGEE. This CDR3 has 14 residues. For the CDR3, the DNA is TGTGCCAGCAGCAACAGGGACAGGGGGAATGAGCAGTTCTTC. Protein: CASSNRDRGNEQFF.

CDR3 sequence (DNA): TGCGCCAGCAGCTTGGCCCCAGGGGGGGGCTTGAACGAGCAGTACTTC. Protein: CASSLAPGGGLNEQYF. V is TRBV5-1 and J is TRBJ2-7; D may correspond to TRBD1 or TRBD2 (7 bases each). V lost 0 bases, J lost 5 bases, and 18 bases lay in between. Per germline, CDR1 SGHRS and CDR2 YFSETQ. The CDR3 has 16 amino acids.

The chain employs TRBV7-2 and TRBJ1-2, with D possibly TRBD1 on 5 matching bases. The CDR3 spans 13 residues. The germline V gene has CDR1 SGHTA and CDR2 FQGNSA. The V gene lost 1 base and the J gene lost 4 bases, with 7 bases spanning the gap. CDR3 sequence reads: CASSLGGSYGYTF. Written as DNA, the CDR3 is TGTGCCAGCAGCTTAGGGGGCAGCTATGGCTACACCTTC.

V usage is TRBV28 and J usage is TRBJ2-2; possibly TRBD2 for D (6 bases). The CDR3 runs to 17 residues. CDR1 and CDR2 (germline): MDHEN, SYDVKM. Trimming cost V 8 bases and J 6 bases, with 25 bases left between them. CDR3 sequence (DNA): TGTGCCAGCCAGCGGGCGTCCTCTCGGTGGGGGGCCGGGGAGCTGTTTTTT. This gives the protein CASQRASSRWGAGELFF. Using reference TRBV28 and TRBJ2-2 for the parts outside the CDR3, the full variable domain is DVKVTQSSRYLVKRTGEKVFLECVQDMDHENMFWYRQDPGLGLRLIYFSYDVKMKEKGDIPEGYSVSREKKERFSLILESASTNQTSMYLCASQRASSRWGAGELFFGEGSRLTVL.

The J gene is TRBJ1-4, the V gene TRBV15, with D uncertain. This CDR3 is 15 amino acids long. The V and J ends lost 5 bases and 8 bases respectively, with 18 bases between them. Germline-derived CDR1 and CDR2 are LNHNV and YYDKDF (reference sequence). The CDR3 reads CATSGSPDPKEKLFF. DNA of the CDR3: TGTGCCACCAGCGGGAGCCCCGACCCGAAGGAAAAACTGTTTTTT.

The J gene is TRBJ2-7, the V gene TRBV7-2; TRBD2 aligns across 7 bases. Germline V gives CDR1 SGHTA, CDR2 FQGNSA. With V trimmed by 5 bases and J by 3 bases, 1 base remained unmatched. This CDR3 has 12 residues. The CDR3 DNA reads as TGTGCCAGCAGCCGGACTAGCTACGAGCAGTACTTC. Translating gives CASSRTSYEQYF.

The chain combines TRBV6-6 with TRBJ1-5, with D uncertain. Between the trimmed V and J ends, which lost 5 bases and 4 bases, there was a span of 15 bases. Germline V CDR1 and CDR2: MNHNY, SVGAGI (reference sequence). The CDR3 runs 15 residues. The CDR3 sequence is CASSRGGSGNQPQHF. CDR3 DNA sequence: TGTGCCAGCAGTCGGGGAGGGAGCGGAAATCAGCCCCAGCATTTT.

This chain joins TRBV5-4 and TRBJ2-1; a possible D gene is TRBD2 (6 bases). This CDR3 is built from 16 residues. V lost 3 bases, J lost 0 bases, and 13 bases lay in between. Germline lookup yields CDR1 SGHNT and CDR2 YYREEE (reference sequence). The CDR3 loop reads CASSSGLPSSYNEQFF. The CDR3 DNA follows: TGTGCCAGCAGCTCGGGACTCCCAAGCTCCTACAATGAGCAGTTCTTC.

The chain joins TRBV4-2 to TRBJ2-1; D might be TRBD1 (5 bases). V was trimmed by 0 bases and J by 10 bases, leaving 16 bases between them. Germline CDR1 LGHNA, CDR2 YNFKEQ. CDR3 length: 15 amino acids. The CDR3 reads CASSQDSWGPNEQFF. In nucleotides, the CDR3 is TGTGCCAGCAGCCAAGATAGCTGGGGCCCAAACGAGCAGTTCTTC.